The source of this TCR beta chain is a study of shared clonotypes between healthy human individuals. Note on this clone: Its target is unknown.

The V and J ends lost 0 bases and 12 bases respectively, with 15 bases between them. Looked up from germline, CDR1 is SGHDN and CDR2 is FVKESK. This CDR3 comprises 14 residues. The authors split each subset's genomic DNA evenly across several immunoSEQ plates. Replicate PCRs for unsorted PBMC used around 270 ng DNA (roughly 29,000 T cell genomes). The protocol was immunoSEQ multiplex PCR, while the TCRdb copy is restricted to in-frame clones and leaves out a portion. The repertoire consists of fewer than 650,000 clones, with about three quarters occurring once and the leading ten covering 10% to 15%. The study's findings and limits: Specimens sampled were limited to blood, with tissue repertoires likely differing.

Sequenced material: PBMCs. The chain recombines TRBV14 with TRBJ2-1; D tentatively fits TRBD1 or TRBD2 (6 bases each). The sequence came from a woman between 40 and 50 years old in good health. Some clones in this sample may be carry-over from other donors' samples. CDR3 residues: CASSQDAGGRRQFF. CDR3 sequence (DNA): TGTGCCAGCAGCCAAGATGCTGGGGGGCGAAGGCAGTTCTTC.